This T cell receptor (beta chain) was captured in a study of patients and donors after allogeneic stem cell transplantation (dated by TCRdb to the early 2020s). Library preparation was by RT-PCR. For sequencing, a NextSeq 550 was employed. TCRdb reworked the public reads: Q25 trimming with fastp, MiXCR clone assembly, productive beta chains retained. Under each unique CDR3 protein, matching rows form one entry showing the most common genes and DNA. For this sample there are fewer than 180,000 distinct CDR3 sequences; about two fifths appear just once. The ten largest clones represent around 50% of the sample. The CDR3 starts with the cysteine, ends with the phenylalanine, and has 14 residues. Of all the DNA, just the CDR3 is kept, 42 bases in frame from base 1. V was cut back by 3 bases and J by 3 bases, leaving a gap of 11 bases between them. Taken from the germline V gene (reference sequence), the CDR1 and CDR2 loops are LNHDA and SQIVND.

This clonotype showed up many times. Its antigen is not yet known. Per-nucleotide qualities are absent, and no much larger clonotype sits a single base away. Sequencing was carried out using blood, either unsorted or a sorted T cell fraction (not recorded which). This clonotype was sampled from a human donor who was either an allogeneic HSCT recipient or a stem cell or donor lymphocyte infusion donor (not recorded which). It is not recorded whose cells these are; they may come from a transplant donor. The V gene is TRBV19 and the J gene is TRBJ1-1; the D gene is possibly TRBD1, with 6 bases matching. The base sequence is TGTGCCAGTAGTATTGGGGGCTGGGACACTGAAGCTTTCTTT. It specifies CASSIGGWDTEAFF. Reference TRBV19 and TRBJ1-1 genes cover what lies past the CDR3, so the full variable domain is DGGITQSPKYLFRKEGQNVTLSCEQNLNHDAMYWYRQDPGQGLRLIYYSQIVNDFQKGDIAEGYSVSREKKESFPLTVTSAQKNPTAFYLCASSIGGWDTEAFFGQGTRLTVV.